Following are 12 T cell receptor beta chains from one sample sequenced in a study of T cell responses to AZD1222 COVID-19 vaccine. Profiling relied on immunoSEQ multiplex PCR, and the TCRdb table lists in-frame clones only, not all of them. The sample consists of 90,000 to 95,000 clones, roughly 88% of them appearing once. This specimen consisted of peripheral blood, obtained 28 days after the second AZD1222 dose. These receptors were obtained from an adult who received the AZD1222 COVID-19 vaccine.

The chain combines TRBV5-1 with TRBJ1-3; D remains unclear. Per the germline V gene, CDR1 is SGHRS and CDR2 is YFSETQ. This CDR3 region has 14 residues. V was pared by 0 bases and J by 3 bases, with 7 bases between. CDR3 region: CASSLDAVGNTIYF. In nucleotides, the CDR3 is TGCGCCAGCAGCTTGGACGCGGTTGGAAACACCATATATTTT.

The V and J genes are TRBV5-4 and TRBJ2-7; D gene ambiguous. This CDR3 is 11 amino acids long. CDR1 is SGHNT and CDR2 is YYREEE in the germline V gene (reference sequence). The V gene lost 0 bases and the J gene lost 3 bases, with 1 base spanning the gap. This CDR3 is CASSLDYEQYF. The DNA for the CDR3 is TGTGCCAGCAGCTTGGACTACGAGCAGTACTTC.

The chain links TRBV6-2 or TRBV6-3 to TRBJ2-2; perhaps TRBD2 as D (5 bases). V was pared by 0 bases and J by 4 bases, with 12 bases between. This CDR3 contains 16 residues. CDR1 is MNHEY and CDR2 is SVGEGT in the germline V gene. CDR3 sequence reads: CASSYSRRTSTGELFF. Written as DNA, the CDR3 is TGTGCCAGCAGTTACTCCAGAAGGACTTCCACCGGGGAGCTGTTTTTT.

There are a few counts of this clone. The rearrangement joins TRBV29-1 to TRBJ2-1; 8 bases agree with TRBD1. The junction had 16 bases not matched to a gene; V was cut back by 3 bases and J by 9 bases. The germline CDR1 and CDR2 sequences are SQVTM and ANQGSEA. CDR3 length: 16 amino acids. CDR3 nucleotide sequence: TGCAGCGTTGAGTCTGGGTGGGGCAGGGGGCGACCTGAGCAGTTCTTC. Translating gives CSVESGWGRGRPEQFF.

This clone occurred a few times. The chain combines TRBV7-9 with TRBJ2-7; unclear D gene. This CDR3 comprises 14 residues. Germline loops: CDR1 SEHNR, CDR2 FQNEAQ (reference sequence). V was shortened by 4 bases and J by 0 bases, with 10 bases between the two germline ends. CDR3: CASSSTGSSYEQYF. Written as DNA, the CDR3 is TGTGCCAGCAGCTCGACCGGCAGCTCCTACGAGCAGTACTTC.

DNA of the CDR3: TGCAGCGCCGCCGGGTCAATGAGGTACAATGAGCAGTTCTTC. This encodes CSAAGSMRYNEQFF. The genes are TRBV29-1 and TRBJ2-1; no clear D. Germline loops: CDR1 SQVTM, CDR2 ANQGSEA. The V gene lost 7 bases and the J gene lost 4 bases, with 17 bases spanning the gap. The CDR3 contains 14 residues.

The rearrangement links TRBV24-1 to TRBJ2-7; no reliable D call. CDR1 KGHDR and CDR2 SFDVKD come from the germline V gene. The germline V and J ends were trimmed by 3 bases and 7 bases, with 9 bases remaining between them. The CDR3 runs to 12 residues. The CDR3 region is CATSDGVSEQYF. CDR3 DNA: TGTGCCACCAGTGATGGGGTATCGGAGCAGTACTTC.

The chain uses TRBV27 and TRBJ1-1, with TRBD1 as a possible D gene (6 bases). Trimming took 4 bases from V and 4 from J, leaving 16 bases between them. The CDR3 sequence is 15 residues long. Germline CDR1 reads MNHEY; CDR2 reads SMNVEV (reference sequence). Here the CDR3 DNA reads TGTGCCAGCAGTTATTGGACAGACCGCGGCACTGAAGCTTTCTTT. The encoded protein is CASSYWTDRGTEAFF.

This rearrangement joins TRBV7-2 to TRBJ1-2; D gene unclear. The length of the CDR3 is 15 residues. V lost 1 base and J 4 bases, leaving 13 bases between the germline ends. The germline CDR1 and CDR2 sequences are SGHTA and FQGNSA. The CDR3 sequence is CASSLDLGSFYGYTF. The CDR3 region has the DNA TGTGCCAGCAGCTTAGATCTCGGATCCTTCTATGGCTACACCTTC.

The genes are TRBV4-3 and TRBJ2-3; TRBD2 agrees at 11 bases. This CDR3 contains 19 residues. Germline V CDR1 and CDR2: LGHNA, YSLEER. V lost 0 bases, J lost 0 bases, and 8 bases stayed unmatched. The CDR3 here is CASSQDAASGGTSTDTQYF. In nucleotides, the CDR3 is TGCGCCAGCAGCCAAGATGCGGCTAGCGGGGGGACTAGCACAGATACGCAGTATTTT.

The chain is built from TRBV7-3 and TRBJ2-3, with 13 nucleotides matching TRBD2. CDR3 length equals 17 residues. Germline lookup yields CDR1 SGHTA and CDR2 FQGTGA. The J segment lost 6 bases and the V segment lost 5 bases, leaving 11 bases of the junction unmatched. CDR3 sequence reads: CASSRLGLAGVEDTQYF. CDR3 DNA: TGTGCCAGCAGCCGCCTCGGACTAGCGGGAGTCGAGGATACGCAGTATTTT.

This chain connects TRBV6-5 to TRBJ2-7; 10 bases agree with TRBD1. The CDR3 totals 15 residues. The V and J ends lost 8 bases and 4 bases, in that order; junction bases with no gene match: 11. The germline CDR1 and CDR2 sequences are MNHEY and SVGAGI. Here the CDR3 reads CASCFEGQGLYEQYF. The DNA for the CDR3 is TGTGCCAGCTGTTTCGAGGGACAGGGGTTATACGAGCAGTACTTC.